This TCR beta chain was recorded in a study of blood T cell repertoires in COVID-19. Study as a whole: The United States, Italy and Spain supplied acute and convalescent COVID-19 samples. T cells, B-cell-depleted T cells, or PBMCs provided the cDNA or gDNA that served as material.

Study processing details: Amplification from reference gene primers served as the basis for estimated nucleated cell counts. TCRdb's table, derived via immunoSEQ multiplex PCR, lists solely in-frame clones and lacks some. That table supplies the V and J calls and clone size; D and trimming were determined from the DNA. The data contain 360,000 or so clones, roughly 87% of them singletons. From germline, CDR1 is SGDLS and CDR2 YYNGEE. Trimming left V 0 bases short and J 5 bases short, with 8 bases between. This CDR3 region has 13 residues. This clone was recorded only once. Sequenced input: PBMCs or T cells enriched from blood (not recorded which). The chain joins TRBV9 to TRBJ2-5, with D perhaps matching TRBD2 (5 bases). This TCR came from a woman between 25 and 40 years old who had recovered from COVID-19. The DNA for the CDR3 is TGTGCCAGCAGCGTAGAACTAGACGAGACCCAGTACTTC. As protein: CASSVELDETQYF. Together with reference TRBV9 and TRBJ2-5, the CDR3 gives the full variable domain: DSGVTQTPKHLITATGQRVTLRCSPRSGDLSVYWYQQSLDQGLQFLIQYYNGEERAKGNILERFSAQQFPDLHSELNLSSLELGDSALYFCASSVELDETQYFGPGTRLLVL.